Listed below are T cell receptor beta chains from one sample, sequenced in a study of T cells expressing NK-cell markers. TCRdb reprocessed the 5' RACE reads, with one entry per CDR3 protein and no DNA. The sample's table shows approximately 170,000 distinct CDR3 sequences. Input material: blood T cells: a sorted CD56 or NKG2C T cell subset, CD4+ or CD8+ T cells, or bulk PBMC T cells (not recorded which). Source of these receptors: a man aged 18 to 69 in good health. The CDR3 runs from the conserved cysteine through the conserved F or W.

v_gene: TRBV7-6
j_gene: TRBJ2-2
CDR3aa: CASSLGGGAAGELFF

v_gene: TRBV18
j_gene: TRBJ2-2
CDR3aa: CASSPIMGITGELFF

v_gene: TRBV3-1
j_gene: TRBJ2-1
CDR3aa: CASSPPGLAGGPGSYNEQFF

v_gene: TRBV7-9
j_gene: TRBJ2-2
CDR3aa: CASSFLPGISTGELFF

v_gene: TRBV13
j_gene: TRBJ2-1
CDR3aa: CASGATGGAYNEQFF

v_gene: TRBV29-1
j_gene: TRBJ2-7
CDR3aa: CSVGGSGYEQYF

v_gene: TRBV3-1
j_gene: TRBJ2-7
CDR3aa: CASSQKLDEQYF

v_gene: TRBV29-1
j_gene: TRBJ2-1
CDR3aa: CSGGGGGNEQFF

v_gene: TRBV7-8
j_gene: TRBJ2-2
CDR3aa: CASSRRQGASTGELFF

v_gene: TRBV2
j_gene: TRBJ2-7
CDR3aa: CASRRKIAGVGPYYEQYF

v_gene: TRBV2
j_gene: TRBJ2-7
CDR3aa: CARSLTRDRVYEQYF

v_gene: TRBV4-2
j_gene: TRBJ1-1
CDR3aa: CASSQDFAGGNTEAFF

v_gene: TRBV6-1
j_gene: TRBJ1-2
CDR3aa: CASSEGRTGVYGYTF

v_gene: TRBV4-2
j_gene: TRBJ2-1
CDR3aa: CASSQEVAGGPYNEQFF

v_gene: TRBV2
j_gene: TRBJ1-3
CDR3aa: CASSPLDRSSGNTIYF

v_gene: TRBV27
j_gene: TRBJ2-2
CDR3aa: CASTLGATTGELFF

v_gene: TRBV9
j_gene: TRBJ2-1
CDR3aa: CASSETWGRGEQFF

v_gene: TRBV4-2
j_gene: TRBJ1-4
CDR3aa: CASSQEGVGSNEKLFF

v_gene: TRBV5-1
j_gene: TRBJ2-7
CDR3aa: CASSSGGQLSYEQYF

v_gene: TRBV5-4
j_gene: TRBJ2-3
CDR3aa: CASSFYSYTSTDTQYF

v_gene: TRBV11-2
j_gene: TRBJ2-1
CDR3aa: CASSIAGNHNEQFF

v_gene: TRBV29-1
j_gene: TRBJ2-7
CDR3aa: CSDTGGVVCEQYF

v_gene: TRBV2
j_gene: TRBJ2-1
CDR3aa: CASRAPSAYHNEQFF

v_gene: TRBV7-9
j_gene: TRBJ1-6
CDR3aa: CASSLPGVGSPLHF

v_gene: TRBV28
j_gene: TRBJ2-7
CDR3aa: CASSPLLAGGSSYEQYF

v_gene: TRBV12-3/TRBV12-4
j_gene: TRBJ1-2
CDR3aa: CASSLPGSMVGYTF

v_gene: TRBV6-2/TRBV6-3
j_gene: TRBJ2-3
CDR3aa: CASSWVSESTDTQYF

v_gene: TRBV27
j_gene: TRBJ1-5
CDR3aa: CASSPRSSNQPQHF

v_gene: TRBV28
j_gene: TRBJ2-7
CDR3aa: CASGPPGLGEQYF

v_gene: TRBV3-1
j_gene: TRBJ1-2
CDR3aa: CASSSRTGIPATYGYTF

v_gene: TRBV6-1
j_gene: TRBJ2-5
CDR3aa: CASSEDVGWVETQYF

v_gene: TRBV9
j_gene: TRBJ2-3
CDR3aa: CASSTGLAGTGDTQYF

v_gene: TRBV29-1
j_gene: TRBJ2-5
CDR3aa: CSGGGLSSGEETQYF

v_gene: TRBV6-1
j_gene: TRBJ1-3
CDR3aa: CASSIGFGDGNTIYF

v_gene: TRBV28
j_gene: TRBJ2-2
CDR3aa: CASSLDRVLPGELFF

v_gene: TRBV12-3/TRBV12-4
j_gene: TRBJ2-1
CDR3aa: CASSLVGFGEQFF

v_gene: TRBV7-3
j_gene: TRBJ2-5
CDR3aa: CASSLNPGYQETQYF

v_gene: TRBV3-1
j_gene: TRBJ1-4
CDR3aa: CASSDRDRRGKLFF

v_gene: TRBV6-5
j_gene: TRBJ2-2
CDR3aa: CASSYSIASGELFFF

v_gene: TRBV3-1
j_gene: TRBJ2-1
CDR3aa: CASSTGQFGDNEQFF